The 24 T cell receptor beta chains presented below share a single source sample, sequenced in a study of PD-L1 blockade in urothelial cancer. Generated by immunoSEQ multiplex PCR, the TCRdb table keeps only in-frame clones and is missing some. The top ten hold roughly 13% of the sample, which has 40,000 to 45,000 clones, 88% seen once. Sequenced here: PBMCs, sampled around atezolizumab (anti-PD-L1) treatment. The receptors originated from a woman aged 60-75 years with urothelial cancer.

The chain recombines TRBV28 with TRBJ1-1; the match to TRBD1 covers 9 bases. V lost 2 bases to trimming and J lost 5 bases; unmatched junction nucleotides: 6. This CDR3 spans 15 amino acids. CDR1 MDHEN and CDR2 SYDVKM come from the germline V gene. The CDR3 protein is CASSLVGQGGTEAFF. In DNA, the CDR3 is TGTGCCAGCAGTTTAGTGGGACAGGGTGGGACTGAAGCTTTCTTT. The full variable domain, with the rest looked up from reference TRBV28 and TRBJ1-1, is DVKVTQSSRYLVKRTGEKVFLECVQDMDHENMFWYRQDPGLGLRLIYFSYDVKMKEKGDIPEGYSVSREKKERFSLILESASTNQTSMYLCASSLVGQGGTEAFFGQGTRLTVV.

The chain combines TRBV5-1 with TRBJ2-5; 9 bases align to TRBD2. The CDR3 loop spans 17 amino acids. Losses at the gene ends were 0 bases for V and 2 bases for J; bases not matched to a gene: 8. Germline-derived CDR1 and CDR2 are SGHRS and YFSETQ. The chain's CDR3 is CASSLGRGGRAQETQYF. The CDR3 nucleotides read TGCGCCAGCAGCTTGGGGAGGGGCGGGAGGGCACAAGAGACCCAGTACTTC.

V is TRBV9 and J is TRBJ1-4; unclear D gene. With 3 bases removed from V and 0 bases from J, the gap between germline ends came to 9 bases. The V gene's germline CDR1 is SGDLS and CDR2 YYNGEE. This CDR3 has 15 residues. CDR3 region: CASSEPGTTNEKLFF. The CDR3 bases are TGTGCCAGCAGCGAACCGGGAACAACTAATGAAAAACTGTTTTTT.

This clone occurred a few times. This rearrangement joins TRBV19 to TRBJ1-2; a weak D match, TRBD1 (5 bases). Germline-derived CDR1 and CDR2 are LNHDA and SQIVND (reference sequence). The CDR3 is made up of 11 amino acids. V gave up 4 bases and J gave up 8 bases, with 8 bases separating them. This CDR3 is CASSTRAGYTF. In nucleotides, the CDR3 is TGTGCCAGTAGTACCAGGGCCGGCTACACCTTC.

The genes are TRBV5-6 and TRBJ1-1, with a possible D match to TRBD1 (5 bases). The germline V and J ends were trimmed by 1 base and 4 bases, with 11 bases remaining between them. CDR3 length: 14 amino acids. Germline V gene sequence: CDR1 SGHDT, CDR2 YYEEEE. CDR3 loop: CASSLNGGVTEAFF. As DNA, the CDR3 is TGTGCCAGCAGCTTGAATGGAGGGGTCACTGAAGCTTTCTTT.

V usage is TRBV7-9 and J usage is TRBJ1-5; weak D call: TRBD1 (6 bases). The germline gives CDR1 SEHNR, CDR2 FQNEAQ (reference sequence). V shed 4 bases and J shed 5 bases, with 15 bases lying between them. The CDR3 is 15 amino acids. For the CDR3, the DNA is TGTGCCAGCAGCTCCAACAGGGTTCCGGATCAGCCCCAGCATTTT. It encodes CASSSNRVPDQPQHF.

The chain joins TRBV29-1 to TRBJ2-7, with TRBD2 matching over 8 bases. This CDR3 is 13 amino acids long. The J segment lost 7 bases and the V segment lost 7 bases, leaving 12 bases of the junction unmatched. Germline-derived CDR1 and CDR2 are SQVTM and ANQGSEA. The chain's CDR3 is CSAAGGPNGEQYF. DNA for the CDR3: TGCAGCGCGGCGGGGGGACCTAACGGAGAGCAGTACTTC.

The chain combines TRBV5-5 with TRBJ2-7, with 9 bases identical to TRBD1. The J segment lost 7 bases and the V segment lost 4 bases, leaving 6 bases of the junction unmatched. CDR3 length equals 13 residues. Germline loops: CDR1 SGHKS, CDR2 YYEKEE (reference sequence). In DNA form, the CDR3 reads TGTGCCAGCAGCACAAGGACAGGGGTAGAGCAGTACTTC. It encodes CASSTRTGVEQYF.

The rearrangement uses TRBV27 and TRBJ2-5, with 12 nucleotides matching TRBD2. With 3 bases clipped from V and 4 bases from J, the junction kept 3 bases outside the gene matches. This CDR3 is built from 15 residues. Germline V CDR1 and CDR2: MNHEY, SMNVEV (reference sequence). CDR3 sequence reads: CASSFGLAGTETQYF. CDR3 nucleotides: TGTGCCAGCAGTTTCGGACTAGCGGGGACAGAGACCCAGTACTTC.

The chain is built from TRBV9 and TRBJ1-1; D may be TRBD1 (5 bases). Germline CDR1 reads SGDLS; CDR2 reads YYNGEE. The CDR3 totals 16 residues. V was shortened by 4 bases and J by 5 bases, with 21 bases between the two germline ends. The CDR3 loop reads CASSPKGSILYTEAFF. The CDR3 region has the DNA TGTGCCAGCAGCCCAAAGGGGTCTATATTGTATACTGAAGCTTTCTTT.

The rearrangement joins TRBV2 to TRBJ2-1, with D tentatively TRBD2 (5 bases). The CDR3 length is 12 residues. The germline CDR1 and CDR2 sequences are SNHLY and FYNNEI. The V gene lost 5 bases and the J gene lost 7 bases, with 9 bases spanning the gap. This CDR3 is CASSPSGNEQFF. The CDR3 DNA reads TGTGCCAGCAGTCCAAGCGGAAATGAGCAGTTCTTC.

The CDR3 is CASSAGESTDTQYF. In DNA, the CDR3 is TGCGCCAGCAGCGCGGGGGAAAGCACAGATACGCAGTATTTT. The rearrangement joins TRBV5-1 to TRBJ2-3; TRBD2 agrees at 7 bases. Germline-derived CDR1 and CDR2 are SGHRS and YFSETQ. J gave up 0 bases and V 4 bases, and 2 bases lay outside the gene matches. This CDR3 spans 14 amino acids. The entire variable domain, with the rest obtained from reference TRBV5-1 and TRBJ2-3, is as follows: KAGVTQTPRYLIKTRGQQVTLSCSPISGHRSVSWYQQTPGQGLQFLFEYFSETQRNKGNFPGRFSGRQFSNSRSEMNVSTLELGDSALYLCASSAGESTDTQYFGPGTRLTVL.

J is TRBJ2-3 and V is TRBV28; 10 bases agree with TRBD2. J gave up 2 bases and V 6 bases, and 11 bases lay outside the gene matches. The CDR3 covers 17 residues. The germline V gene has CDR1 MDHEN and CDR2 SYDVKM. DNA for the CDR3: TGTGCCAGCAGGAACTATAAACTAGCGGGGTCCACAGATACGCAGTATTTT. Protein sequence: CASRNYKLAGSTDTQYF.

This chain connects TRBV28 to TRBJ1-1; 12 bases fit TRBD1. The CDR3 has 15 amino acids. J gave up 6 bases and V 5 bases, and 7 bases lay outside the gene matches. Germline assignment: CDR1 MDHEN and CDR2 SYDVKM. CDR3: CASSRDRGLPPEAFF. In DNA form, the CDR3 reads TGTGCCAGCAGTCGGGACAGGGGGCTACCTCCTGAAGCTTTCTTT.

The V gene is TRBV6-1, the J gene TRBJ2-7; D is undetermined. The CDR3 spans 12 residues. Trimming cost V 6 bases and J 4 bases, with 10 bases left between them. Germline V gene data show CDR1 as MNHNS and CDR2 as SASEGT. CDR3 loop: CASREPAYEQYF. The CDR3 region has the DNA TGTGCCAGCAGGGAGCCTGCTTACGAGCAGTACTTC.

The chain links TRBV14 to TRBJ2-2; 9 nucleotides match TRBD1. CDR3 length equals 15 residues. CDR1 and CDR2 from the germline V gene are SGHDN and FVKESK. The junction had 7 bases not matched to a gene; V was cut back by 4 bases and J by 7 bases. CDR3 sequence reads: CASSLLQGAGGELFF. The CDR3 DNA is TGTGCCAGCAGCCTCCTACAGGGGGCAGGCGGGGAGCTGTTTTTT.

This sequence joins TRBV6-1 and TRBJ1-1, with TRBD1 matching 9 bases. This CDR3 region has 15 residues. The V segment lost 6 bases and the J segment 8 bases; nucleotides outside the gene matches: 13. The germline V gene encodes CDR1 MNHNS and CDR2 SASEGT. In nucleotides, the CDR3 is TGTGCCAGCAGCAAGCTACCGGGACAGGGAATGGAAGCTTTCTTT. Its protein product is CASSKLPGQGMEAFF.

In DNA form, the CDR3 reads TGTGCCAGCAGTTGGGGGGTAGATCAGCCCCAGCATTTT. It specifies CASSWGVDQPQHF. The chain links TRBV2 to TRBJ1-5; possible D gene TRBD1, 5 bases. In germline, CDR1 is SNHLY, CDR2 FYNNEI. V shed 5 bases and J shed 5 bases, with 10 bases lying between them. The length of the CDR3 is 13 residues.

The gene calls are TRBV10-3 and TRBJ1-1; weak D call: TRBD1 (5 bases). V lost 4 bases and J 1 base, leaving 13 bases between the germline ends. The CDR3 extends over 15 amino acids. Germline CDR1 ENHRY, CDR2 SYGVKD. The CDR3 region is CAISAGGGSNTEAFF. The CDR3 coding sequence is TGTGCCATCAGTGCCGGGGGGGGTTCGAACACTGAAGCTTTCTTT.

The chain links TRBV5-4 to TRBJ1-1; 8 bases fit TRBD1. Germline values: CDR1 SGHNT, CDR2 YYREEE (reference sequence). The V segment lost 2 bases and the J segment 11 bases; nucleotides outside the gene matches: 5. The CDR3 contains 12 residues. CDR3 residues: CASSFARDRAFF. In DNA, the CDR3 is TGTGCCAGCAGCTTTGCCCGGGACAGGGCTTTCTTT.

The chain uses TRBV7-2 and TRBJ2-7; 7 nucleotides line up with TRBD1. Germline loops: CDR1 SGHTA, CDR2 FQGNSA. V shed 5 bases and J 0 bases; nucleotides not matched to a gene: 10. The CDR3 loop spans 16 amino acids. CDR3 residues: CASSRARTGSSYEQYF. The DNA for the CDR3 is TGTGCCAGCAGCCGAGCTCGGACAGGTAGCTCCTACGAGCAGTACTTC.

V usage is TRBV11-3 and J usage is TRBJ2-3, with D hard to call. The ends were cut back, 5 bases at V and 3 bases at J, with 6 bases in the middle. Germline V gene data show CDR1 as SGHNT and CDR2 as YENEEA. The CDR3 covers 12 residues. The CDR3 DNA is TGTGCCAGCAGCCTCGGGACAGATACGCAGTATTTT. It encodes CASSLGTDTQYF.

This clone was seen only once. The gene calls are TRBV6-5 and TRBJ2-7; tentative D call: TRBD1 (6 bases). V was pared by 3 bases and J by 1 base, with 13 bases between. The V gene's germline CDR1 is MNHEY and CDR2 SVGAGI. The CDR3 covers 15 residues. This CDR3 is CASSYGGTGSYEQYF. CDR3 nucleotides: TGTGCCAGCAGTTATGGGGGAACAGGGTCCTACGAGCAGTACTTC.

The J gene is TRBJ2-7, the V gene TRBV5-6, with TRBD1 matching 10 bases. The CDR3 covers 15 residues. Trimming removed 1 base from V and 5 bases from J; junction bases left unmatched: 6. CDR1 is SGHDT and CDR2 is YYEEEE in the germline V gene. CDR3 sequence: CASSLRTGTGDEQYF. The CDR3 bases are TGTGCCAGCAGCTTGCGTACCGGGACAGGGGACGAGCAGTACTTC. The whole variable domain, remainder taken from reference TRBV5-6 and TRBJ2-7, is DAGVTQSPTHLIKTRGQQVTLRCSPKSGHDTVSWYQQALGQGPQFIFQYYEEEERQRGNFPDRFSGHQFPNYSSELNVNALLLGDSALYLCASSLRTGTGDEQYFGPGTRLTVT.